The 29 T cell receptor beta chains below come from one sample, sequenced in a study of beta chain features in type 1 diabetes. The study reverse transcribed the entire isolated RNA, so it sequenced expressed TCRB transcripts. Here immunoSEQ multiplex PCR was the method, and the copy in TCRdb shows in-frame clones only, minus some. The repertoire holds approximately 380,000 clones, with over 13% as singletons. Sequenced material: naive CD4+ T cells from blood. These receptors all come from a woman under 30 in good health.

This CDR3 reads CAWSYKSQGNQPQHF. The CDR3 nucleotides read TGTGCCTGGAGCTACAAATCGCAGGGCAATCAGCCCCAGCATTTT. The V and J genes are TRBV30 and TRBJ1-5; D is ambiguous. This CDR3 spans 15 amino acids. The ends were cut back, 3 bases at V and 2 bases at J, with 14 bases in the middle. Per the germline V gene, CDR1 is GTSNPN and CDR2 is SVGIG (reference sequence).

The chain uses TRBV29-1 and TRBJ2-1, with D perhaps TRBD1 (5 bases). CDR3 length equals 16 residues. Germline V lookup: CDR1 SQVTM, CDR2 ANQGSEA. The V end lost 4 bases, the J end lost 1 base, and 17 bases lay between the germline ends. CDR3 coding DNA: TGCAGCGTTGCTTGGGGCACCATTAATTCCTACAATGAGCAGTTCTTC. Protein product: CSVAWGTINSYNEQFF.

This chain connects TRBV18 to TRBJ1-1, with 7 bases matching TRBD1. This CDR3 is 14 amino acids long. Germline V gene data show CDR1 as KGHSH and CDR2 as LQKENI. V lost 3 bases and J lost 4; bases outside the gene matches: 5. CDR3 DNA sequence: TGTGCCAGCTCACCGGTGCAGGGGGGCACTGAAGCTTTCTTT. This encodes CASSPVQGGTEAFF. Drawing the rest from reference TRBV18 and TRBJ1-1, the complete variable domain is NAGVMQNPRHLVRRRGQEARLRCSPMKGHSHVYWYRQLPEEGLKFMVYLQKENIIDESGMPKERFSAEFPKEGPSILRIQQVVRGDSAAYFCASSPVQGGTEAFFGQGTRLTVV.

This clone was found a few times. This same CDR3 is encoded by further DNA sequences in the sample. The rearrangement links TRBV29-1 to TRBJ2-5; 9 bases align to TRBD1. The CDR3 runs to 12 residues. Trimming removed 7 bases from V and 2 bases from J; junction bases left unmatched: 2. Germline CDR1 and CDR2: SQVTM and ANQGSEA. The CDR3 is CSAGQGQETQYF. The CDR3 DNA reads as TGCAGCGCGGGACAGGGTCAAGAGACCCAGTACTTC.

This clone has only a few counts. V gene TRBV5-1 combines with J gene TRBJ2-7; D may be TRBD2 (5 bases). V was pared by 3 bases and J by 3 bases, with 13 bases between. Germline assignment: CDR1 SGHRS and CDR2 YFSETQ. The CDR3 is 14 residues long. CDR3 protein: CASSSGWGDYEQYF. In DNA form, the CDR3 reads TGCGCCAGCAGCTCCGGGTGGGGAGACTACGAGCAGTACTTC.

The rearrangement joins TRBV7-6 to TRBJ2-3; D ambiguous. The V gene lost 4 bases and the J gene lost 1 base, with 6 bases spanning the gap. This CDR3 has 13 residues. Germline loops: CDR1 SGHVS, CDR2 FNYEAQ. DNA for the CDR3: TGTGCCAGCAGCTCACGAGGCACAGATACGCAGTATTTT. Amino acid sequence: CASSSRGTDTQYF.

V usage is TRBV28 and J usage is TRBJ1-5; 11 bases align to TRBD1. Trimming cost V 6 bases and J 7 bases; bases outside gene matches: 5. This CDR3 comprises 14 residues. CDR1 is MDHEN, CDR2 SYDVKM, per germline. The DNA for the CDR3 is TGTGCCAGCAGCCCGGGGACAGGGGGACAGCCCCAGCATTTT. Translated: CASSPGTGGQPQHF.

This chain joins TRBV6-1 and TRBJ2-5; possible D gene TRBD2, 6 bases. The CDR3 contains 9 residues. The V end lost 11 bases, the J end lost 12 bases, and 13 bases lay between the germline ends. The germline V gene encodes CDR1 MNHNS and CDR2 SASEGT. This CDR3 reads CAAGGSEYF. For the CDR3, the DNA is TGTGCCGCCGGGGGATCGGAGTACTTC.

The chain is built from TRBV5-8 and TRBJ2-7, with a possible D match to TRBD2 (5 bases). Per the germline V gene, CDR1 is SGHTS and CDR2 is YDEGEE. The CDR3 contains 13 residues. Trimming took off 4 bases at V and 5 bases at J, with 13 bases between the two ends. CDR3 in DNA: TGTGCCAGCAGCGAGGGTGAGTGGAACGAGCAGTACTTC. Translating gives CASSEGEWNEQYF.

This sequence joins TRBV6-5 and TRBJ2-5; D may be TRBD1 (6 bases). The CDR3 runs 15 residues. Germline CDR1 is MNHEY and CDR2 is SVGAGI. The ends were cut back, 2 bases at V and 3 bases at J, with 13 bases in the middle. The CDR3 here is CASSYGQRREETQYF. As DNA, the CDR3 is TGTGCCAGCAGTTACGGACAGCGGCGGGAAGAGACCCAGTACTTC.

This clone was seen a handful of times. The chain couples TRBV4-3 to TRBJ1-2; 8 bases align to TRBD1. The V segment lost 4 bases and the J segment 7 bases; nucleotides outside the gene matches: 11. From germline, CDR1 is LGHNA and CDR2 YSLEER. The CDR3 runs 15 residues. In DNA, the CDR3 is TGCGCCAGCAGCCCTTACGGACAGGGAAGGCTTGGCTACACCTTC. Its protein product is CASSPYGQGRLGYTF.

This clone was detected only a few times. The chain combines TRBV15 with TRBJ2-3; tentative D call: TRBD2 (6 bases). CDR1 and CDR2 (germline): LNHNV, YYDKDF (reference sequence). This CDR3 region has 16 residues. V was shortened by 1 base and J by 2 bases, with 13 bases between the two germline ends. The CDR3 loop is CATSRGLVGVTDTQYF. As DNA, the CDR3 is TGTGCCACCAGCAGAGGACTAGTGGGGGTCACAGATACGCAGTATTTT.

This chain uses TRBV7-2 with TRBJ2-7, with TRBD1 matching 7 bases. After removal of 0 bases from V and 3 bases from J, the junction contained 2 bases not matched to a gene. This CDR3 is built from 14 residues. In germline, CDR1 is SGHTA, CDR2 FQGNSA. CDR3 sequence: CASSLAGGYYEQYF. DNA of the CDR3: TGTGCCAGCAGCTTAGCAGGGGGCTACTACGAGCAGTACTTC.

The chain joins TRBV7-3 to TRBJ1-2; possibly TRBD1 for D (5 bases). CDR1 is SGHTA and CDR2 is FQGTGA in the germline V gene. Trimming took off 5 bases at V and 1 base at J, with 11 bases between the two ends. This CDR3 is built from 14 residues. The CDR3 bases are TGTGCCAGCAGCCCAGACGGACATAACTATGGCTACACCTTC. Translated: CASSPDGHNYGYTF.

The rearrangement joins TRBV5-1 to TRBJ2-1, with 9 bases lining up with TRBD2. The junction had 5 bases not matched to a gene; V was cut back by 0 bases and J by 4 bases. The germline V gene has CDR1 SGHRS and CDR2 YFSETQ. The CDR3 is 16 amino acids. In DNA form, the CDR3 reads TGCGCCAGCAGCTTGGGGCTAGCGGGACCGTACAATGAGCAGTTCTTC. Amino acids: CASSLGLAGPYNEQFF.

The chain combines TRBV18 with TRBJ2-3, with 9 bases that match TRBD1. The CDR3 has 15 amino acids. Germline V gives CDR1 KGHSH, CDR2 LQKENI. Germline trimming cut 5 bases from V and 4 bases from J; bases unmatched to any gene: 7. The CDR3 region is CASSTGQGAADTQYF. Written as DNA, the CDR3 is TGTGCCAGCTCAACGGGACAGGGAGCGGCAGATACGCAGTATTTT. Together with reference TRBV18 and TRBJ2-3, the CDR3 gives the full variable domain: NAGVMQNPRHLVRRRGQEARLRCSPMKGHSHVYWYRQLPEEGLKFMVYLQKENIIDESGMPKERFSAEFPKEGPSILRIQQVVRGDSAAYFCASSTGQGAADTQYFGPGTRLTVL.

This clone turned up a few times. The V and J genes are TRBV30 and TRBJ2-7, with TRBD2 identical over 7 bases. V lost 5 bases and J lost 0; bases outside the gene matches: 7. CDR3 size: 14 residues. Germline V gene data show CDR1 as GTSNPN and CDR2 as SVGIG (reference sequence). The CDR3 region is CAWSLAPNSYEQYF. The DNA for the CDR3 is TGTGCCTGGTCACTAGCGCCTAACTCCTACGAGCAGTACTTC. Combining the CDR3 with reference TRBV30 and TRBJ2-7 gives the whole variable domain SQTIHQWPATLVQPVGSPLSLECTVEGTSNPNLYWYRQAAGRGLQLLFYSVGIGQISSEVPQNLSASRPQDRQFILSSKKLLLSDSGFYLCAWSLAPNSYEQYFGPGTRLTVT.

DNA for the CDR3: TGTGCCGTCAAAGAGGCGGGAGCCGCCTACGAGCAGTACTTC. Residues: CAVKEAGAAYEQYF. V gene TRBV28 combines with J gene TRBJ2-7; 7 positions agree with TRBD2. The CDR3 length is 14 residues. V was clipped by 11 bases and J by 2 bases; unmatched bases: 12. Germline CDR1 and CDR2: MDHEN and SYDVKM.

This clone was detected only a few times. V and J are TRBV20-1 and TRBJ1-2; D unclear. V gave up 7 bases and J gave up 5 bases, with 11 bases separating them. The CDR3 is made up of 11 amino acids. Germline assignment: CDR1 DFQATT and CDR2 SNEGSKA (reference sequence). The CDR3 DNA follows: TGCAGTGGAGGTCTTCTGTATGGCTACACCTTC. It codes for CSGGLLYGYTF.

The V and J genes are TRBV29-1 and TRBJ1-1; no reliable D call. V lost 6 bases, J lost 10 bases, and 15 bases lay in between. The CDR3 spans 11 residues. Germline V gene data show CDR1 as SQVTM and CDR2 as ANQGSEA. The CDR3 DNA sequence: TGCAGCGTCGCTGCCCCACTCGGAGCTTTCTTT. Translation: CSVAAPLGAFF.

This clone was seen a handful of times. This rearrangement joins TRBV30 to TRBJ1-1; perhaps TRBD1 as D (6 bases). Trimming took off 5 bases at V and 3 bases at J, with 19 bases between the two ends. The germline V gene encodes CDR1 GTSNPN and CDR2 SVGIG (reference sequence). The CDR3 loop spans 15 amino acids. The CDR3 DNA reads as TGTGCCTGGGGGGAGCCCACAGGGTGGTACACTGAAGCTTTCTTT. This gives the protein CAWGEPTGWYTEAFF.

CDR3 region: CAWSSGGLAFF. The CDR3 nucleotides read TGTGCCTGGAGTTCGGGAGGCTTGGCTTTCTTT. The genes are TRBV30 and TRBJ1-1, with D hard to call. Germline lookup yields CDR1 GTSNPN and CDR2 SVGIG (reference sequence). CDR3 size: 11 residues. Deletions cut 2 bases from V and 11 bases from J, with 12 bases between.

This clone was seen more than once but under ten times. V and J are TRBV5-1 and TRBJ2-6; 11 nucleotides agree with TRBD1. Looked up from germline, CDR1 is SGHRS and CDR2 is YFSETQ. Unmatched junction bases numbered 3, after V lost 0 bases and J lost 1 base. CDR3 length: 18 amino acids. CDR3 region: CASSLGTGGASGANVLTF. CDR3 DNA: TGCGCCAGCAGCTTGGGGACAGGGGGCGCTTCTGGGGCCAACGTCCTGACTTTC.

The CDR3 spells CASSFPLAGVSIEQFF. The DNA for the CDR3 is TGTGCCAGCAGCTTCCCCTTAGCGGGAGTTTCTATTGAGCAGTTCTTC. V is TRBV28 and J is TRBJ2-1; 9 nucleotides agree with TRBD2. This CDR3 spans 16 amino acids. J was trimmed by 9 bases and V by 6 bases; bases with no gene match: 15. CDR1 is MDHEN, CDR2 SYDVKM, per germline.

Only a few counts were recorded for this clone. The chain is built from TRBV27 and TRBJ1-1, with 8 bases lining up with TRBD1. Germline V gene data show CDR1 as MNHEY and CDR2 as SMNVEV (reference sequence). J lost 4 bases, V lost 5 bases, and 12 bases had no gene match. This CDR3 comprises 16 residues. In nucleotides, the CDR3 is TGTGCCAGCAGTATTATGACAGGGGCTAAGCGCACTGAAGCTTTCTTT. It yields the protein CASSIMTGAKRTEAFF.

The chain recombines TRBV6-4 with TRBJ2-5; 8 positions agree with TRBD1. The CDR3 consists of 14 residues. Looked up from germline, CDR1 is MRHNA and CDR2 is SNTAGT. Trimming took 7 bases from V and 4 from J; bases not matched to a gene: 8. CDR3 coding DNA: TGTGCCAGCAAAAGAGACAGGGGCTCAGAGACCCAGTACTTC. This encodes CASKRDRGSETQYF.

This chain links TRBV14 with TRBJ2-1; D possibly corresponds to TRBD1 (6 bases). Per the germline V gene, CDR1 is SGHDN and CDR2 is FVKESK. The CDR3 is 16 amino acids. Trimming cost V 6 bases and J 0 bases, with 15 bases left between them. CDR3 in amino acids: CASSPRGGRSYNEQFF. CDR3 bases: TGTGCCAGCAGTCCCCGAGGGGGTCGCTCCTACAATGAGCAGTTCTTC.

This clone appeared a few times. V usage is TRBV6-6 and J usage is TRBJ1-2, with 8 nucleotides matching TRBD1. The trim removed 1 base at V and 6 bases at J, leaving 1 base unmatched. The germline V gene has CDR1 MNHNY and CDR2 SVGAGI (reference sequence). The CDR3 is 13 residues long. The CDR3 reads CASSYWTGNGYTF. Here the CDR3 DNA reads TGTGCCAGCAGTTACTGGACAGGGAATGGCTACACCTTC.

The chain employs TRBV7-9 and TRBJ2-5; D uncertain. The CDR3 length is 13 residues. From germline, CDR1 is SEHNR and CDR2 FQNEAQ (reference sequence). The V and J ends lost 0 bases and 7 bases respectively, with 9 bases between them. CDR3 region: CASSLAPAVTQYF. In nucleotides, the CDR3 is TGTGCCAGCAGCTTAGCCCCCGCGGTGACCCAGTACTTC.